These 20 T cell receptor beta chains originate from one sample sequenced in a study of pediatric ulcerative colitis. Rectal tissue came from one to two pinch biopsies taken at colonoscopy. Measured with immunoSEQ multiplex PCR; TCRdb has only the in-frame clones, and not every one. This sample yields 20,000 to 30,000 clones, of which more than 65% are seen a single time; about 7.8% belongs to the top ten. The sequenced sample consisted of gut tissue. The receptors were gathered from a boy aged 10-17 years with severe ulcerative colitis.

This sequence joins TRBV7-2 and TRBJ2-3, with a possible D match to TRBD1 (5 bases). The CDR3 has 16 amino acids. V lost 1 base and J lost 5, with 16 bases in between. Germline V gene lookup returns CDR1 SGHTA and CDR2 FQGNSA. CDR3 bases: TGTGCCAGCAGCTTAGGTCAGGGCAAGGCTGGAGATACGCAGTATTTT. It codes for CASSLGQGKAGDTQYF. Filled out from reference TRBV7-2 and TRBJ2-3, the complete variable domain reads GAGVSQSPSNKVTEKGKDVELRCDPISGHTALYWYRQSLGQGLEFLIYFQGNSAPDKSGLPSDRFSAERTGGSVSTLTIQRTQQEDSAVYLCASSLGQGKAGDTQYFGPGTRLTVL.

The chain is built from TRBV6-5 and TRBJ2-7; the D gene is possibly TRBD2 (6 bases). CDR3 length equals 15 residues. The V end was cut by 1 base, the J end by 6 bases, with 16 bases between. Per the germline V gene, CDR1 is MNHEY and CDR2 is SVGAGI. The CDR3 spells CASSYLAGSLAEQYF. DNA of the CDR3: TGTGCCAGCAGTTACTTGGCGGGATCCCTTGCCGAGCAGTACTTC.

As concerns this clone: The junction departs from the called germline gene at one end, perhaps through a read error. The chain employs TRBV7-2 and TRBJ2-3; 7 bases fit TRBD2. CDR3 length: 15 residues. Germline loops: CDR1 SGHTA, CDR2 FQGNSA. The CDR3 sequence is CASSLAGAGTDTQYF. The CDR3 bases are TGTGCCAGCAGTTTAGCGGGCGCCGGCACAGATACGCAGTATTTT.

The chain uses TRBV18 and TRBJ2-5; D is uncertain. The J call may be mistaken, given a closer DNA end match to TRBJ2-7. Germline V gene data show CDR1 as KGHSH and CDR2 as LQKENI. The CDR3 extends over 11 amino acids. The CDR3 DNA reads as TGTGCCAGCTCACCTGACTACGAGCAGTACTTC. Its translation is CASSPDYEQYF.

The gene calls are TRBV5-4 and TRBJ2-7; D possibly corresponds to TRBD2 (5 bases). The CDR3 is made up of 14 amino acids. Germline V lookup: CDR1 SGHNT, CDR2 YYREEE (reference sequence). The germline V and J ends were trimmed by 1 base and 1 base, with 9 bases remaining between them. The CDR3 DNA follows: TGTGCCAGCAGCTTGAGTGGGAGTTCCTACGAGCAGTACTTC. Its translation: CASSLSGSSYEQYF.

This rearrangement joins TRBV27 to TRBJ2-7; 9 bases line up with TRBD1. Germline V gives CDR1 MNHEY, CDR2 SMNVEV (reference sequence). This CDR3 has 15 amino acids. J was trimmed by 7 bases and V by 5 bases; bases with no gene match: 12. The CDR3 DNA reads as TGTGCCAGCAGTATAACCGGGACAGGGTCTCATGAGCAGTACTTC. Protein: CASSITGTGSHEQYF.

This clone is labeled medium-sized. The rearrangement joins TRBV9 to TRBJ2-7, with TRBD2 as a possible D gene (6 bases). CDR1 is SGDLS, CDR2 YYNGEE, per germline. This CDR3 has 15 amino acids. V lost 3 bases and J lost 7, with 20 bases in between. CDR3 sequence (DNA): TGTGCCAGCAGCGCGGGAGACTGGACGATGGGGGAGCAGTACTTC. It translates to CASSAGDWTMGEQYF.

Turning to this clone: Other DNA sequences within the sample encode an identical CDR3. This chain connects TRBV5-8 to TRBJ2-3; no definite D call. The CDR3 consists of 12 residues. CDR1 is SGHTS and CDR2 is YDEGEE in the germline V gene. The ends were cut back, 3 bases at V and 2 bases at J, with 4 bases in the middle. The DNA of the CDR3 is TGTGCCAGCAGCTCCTCCACAGATACGCAGTATTTT. It specifies CASSSSTDTQYF.

This clone was counted a single time. V and J are TRBV6-5 and TRBJ1-2, with D uncertain. Trimming cost V 2 bases and J 4 bases, with 14 bases left between them. Per germline, CDR1 MNHEY and CDR2 SVGAGI. The CDR3 totals 15 residues. The CDR3 region has the DNA TGTGCCAGCAGTTACAGTTATCACTCTACCTATGGCTACACCTTC. Translated: CASSYSYHSTYGYTF.

The chain employs TRBV6-1 and TRBJ2-3; TRBD2 might be the D (6 bases). This CDR3 spans 15 amino acids. With 6 bases removed from V and 6 bases from J, the gap between germline ends came to 19 bases. Germline CDR1 reads MNHNS; CDR2 reads SASEGT. In nucleotides, the CDR3 is TGTGCCAGCAGCACCGGGACCTACCGGGAGGATACGCAGTATTTT. Translated, it gives CASSTGTYREDTQYF.

The chain employs TRBV15 and TRBJ2-1; 11 bases line up with TRBD2. Germline V gives CDR1 LNHNV, CDR2 YYDKDF (reference sequence). The CDR3 runs to 16 residues. V was clipped by 6 bases and J by 4 bases; unmatched bases: 8. The CDR3 loop reads CATRPGLAEGYNEQFF. The CDR3 DNA reads TGTGCCACCAGACCGGGACTAGCGGAGGGTTACAATGAGCAGTTCTTC.

The V call is TRBV30, the J call TRBJ2-7; 7 bases are shared with TRBD1. V shed 1 base, J shed 2 bases, and the junction held 8 bases outside the gene matches. CDR3 length equals 15 residues. Germline loops: CDR1 GTSNPN, CDR2 SVGIG (reference sequence). CDR3 in amino acids: CAWSAQTGRAYEQYF. The DNA for the CDR3 is TGTGCCTGGAGTGCGCAGACAGGGCGCGCCTACGAGCAGTACTTC.

This chain uses TRBV12-5 with TRBJ2-1; TRBD2 matches 9 bases. This CDR3 is 13 amino acids long. The V gene end was trimmed by 2 bases and the J gene end by 10 bases; junction bases not matched to a gene: 3. Germline V gene lookup returns CDR1 LGHNT and CDR2 FRNRAP. CDR3 sequence: CASGLQLAGEQFF. CDR3 sequence (DNA): TGTGCTAGTGGTTTGCAGCTAGCGGGAGAGCAGTTCTTC.

This clone was counted between two and nine times. The rearrangement uses TRBV30 and TRBJ1-1; D possibly corresponds to TRBD1 (6 bases). CDR3 size: 13 residues. Trimming removed 4 bases at V and 0 bases at J, with 9 bases between. Germline CDR1 GTSNPN, CDR2 SVGIG (reference sequence). In nucleotides, the CDR3 is TGTGCCTGGACCAGACAGGTGAACACTGAAGCTTTCTTT. It specifies CAWTRQVNTEAFF.

This sequence joins TRBV30 and TRBJ1-5; no reliable D call. Germline CDR1 GTSNPN, CDR2 SVGIG (reference sequence). V lost 2 bases and J 5 bases, leaving 13 bases between the germline ends. CDR3 length: 14 residues. In nucleotides, the CDR3 is TGTGCCTGGAGTTTCCCGGGCCCGTATCAGCCCCAGCATTTT. Amino acid sequence: CAWSFPGPYQPQHF.

This chain uses TRBV11-2 with TRBJ2-3; D is possibly TRBD1 (5 bases). The germline V and J ends were trimmed by 0 bases and 0 bases, with 7 bases remaining between them. Germline-derived CDR1 and CDR2 are SGHAT and FQNNGV. CDR3 length equals 15 residues. CDR3 protein: CASSLDQGSTDTQYF. CDR3 DNA: TGTGCCAGCAGCTTAGATCAGGGTAGCACAGATACGCAGTATTTT.

V gene TRBV11-3 combines with J gene TRBJ2-1; 12 bases line up with TRBD2. V lost 5 bases and J lost 6; bases outside the gene matches: 5. CDR3 length: 15 residues. Germline V gene data show CDR1 as SGHNT and CDR2 as YENEEA. In DNA, the CDR3 is TGTGCCAGCAGCGCCCGACTAGCGGGGGCCAATGAGCAGTTCTTC. Its translation: CASSARLAGANEQFF.

This chain connects TRBV7-8 to TRBJ2-4; TRBD1 is a possible D gene (6 bases). CDR1 SGHVS and CDR2 FQNEAQ come from the germline V gene. The CDR3 is made up of 17 amino acids. Deletions cut 2 bases from V and 0 bases from J, with 14 bases between. In nucleotides, the CDR3 is TGTGCCAGCAGCTTATATTCAGGGACACTAGCCAAAAACATTCAGTACTTC. This gives the protein CASSLYSGTLAKNIQYF. Filled out from reference TRBV7-8 and TRBJ2-4, the complete variable domain reads GAGVSQSPRYKVAKRGQDVALRCDPISGHVSLFWYQQALGQGPEFLTYFQNEAQLDKSGLPSDRFFAERPEGSVSTLKIQRTQQEDSAVYLCASSLYSGTLAKNIQYFGAGTRLSVL.

This sequence joins TRBV6-6 and TRBJ1-2; 8 positions match TRBD1. This CDR3 contains 13 residues. Per the germline V gene, CDR1 is MNHNY and CDR2 is SVGAGI (reference sequence). The J segment lost 6 bases and the V segment lost 2 bases, leaving 2 bases of the junction unmatched. In nucleotides, the CDR3 is TGTGCCAGCAGTTACGGACAGGGAGATGGCTACACCTTC. Translating gives CASSYGQGDGYTF.

The chain employs TRBV7-9 and TRBJ1-1; D is ambiguous. The CDR3 has 13 amino acids. Trimming stripped 0 bases from V and 6 bases from J, with 8 bases between. The germline V gene has CDR1 SEHNR and CDR2 FQNEAQ (reference sequence). In DNA, the CDR3 is TGTGCCAGCAGCTTAGCCGGGAGCCCTGAAGCTTTCTTT. Encoded protein: CASSLAGSPEAFF.